The source of this T cell receptor beta chain is a study of control samples from healthy donors and cancer patients. Looked up from germline, CDR1 is MNHEY and CDR2 is SVGAGI. Trimming pared 7 bases from V and 10 bases from J, leaving 18 bases between. This CDR3 has 13 amino acids. Data came from immunoSEQ multiplex PCR; TCRdb stores just in-frame clones and leaves some out. The sample holds more than 75,000 clones, around three quarters seen once. The clonotype comes from a woman in her 30s in good health. The specimen was blood. The genes are TRBV6-5 and TRBJ2-3; possible D gene TRBD2, 7 bases. Here the CDR3 reads CASTLGGPFSQYF. The DNA of the CDR3 is TGTGCCAGCACGCTCGGGGGGCCTTTTTCGCAGTATTTT.